This T cell receptor beta chain is from a study of stem cell transplantation in POMP-related autoinflammatory disease. Study-wide context: Through one year post-transplant, neutrophils and platelets were 100% of graft donor origin.

V trimming: 2 bases; J trimming: 4 bases; junction bases outside the gene matches: 5. Per germline, CDR1 MNHNS and CDR2 SASEGT. The CDR3 consists of 16 residues. Only one count was recorded for this clone. Its target is not known. Findings and caveats of the study: Unique TRB V-J gene pairings were limited in number in patients with PRAID. In patients with PRAID, every analyzed T-cell subset tended to show lower diversity and higher clonality.

Libraries were prepared by immunoSEQ multiplex PCR; TCRdb keeps only in-frame clonotypes and omits some of them. The sample shows some 65,000 clones, around 90% of them seen only once. Specimen: CD4+ T cells from PBMCs, collected after stem cell transplantation. The origin of this receptor is a human patient with POMP-related autoinflammation and immune dysregulation (PRAID). Some T cells could come from the graft donor. The gene calls are TRBV6-1 and TRBJ1-3; the match to TRBD1 covers 10 bases. CDR3 in DNA: TGTGCCAGCAGTGAACTCGACAGGGGGCGAGGAAACACCATATATTTT. Its protein product is CASSELDRGRGNTIYF.